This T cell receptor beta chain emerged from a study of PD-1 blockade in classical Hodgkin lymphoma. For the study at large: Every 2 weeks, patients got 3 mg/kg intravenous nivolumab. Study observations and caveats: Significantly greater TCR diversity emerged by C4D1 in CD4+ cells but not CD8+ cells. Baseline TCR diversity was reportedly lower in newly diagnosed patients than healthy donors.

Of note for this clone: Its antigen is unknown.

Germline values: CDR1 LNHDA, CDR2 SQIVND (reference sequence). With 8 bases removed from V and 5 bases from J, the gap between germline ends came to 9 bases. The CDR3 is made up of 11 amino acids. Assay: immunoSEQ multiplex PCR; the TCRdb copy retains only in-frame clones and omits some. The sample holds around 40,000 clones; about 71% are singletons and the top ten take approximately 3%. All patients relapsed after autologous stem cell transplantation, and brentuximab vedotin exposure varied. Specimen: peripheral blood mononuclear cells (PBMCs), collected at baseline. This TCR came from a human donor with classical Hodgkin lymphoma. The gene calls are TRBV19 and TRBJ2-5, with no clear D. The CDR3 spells CASSSGETQYF. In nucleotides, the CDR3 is TGTGCCAGTTCGAGTGGGGAGACCCAGTACTTC.